Below, 21 T cell receptor beta chains from the same sample are listed, as sequenced in a study of control samples from healthy donors and cancer patients. TCRdb keeps only in-frame clones here, not all; method: immunoSEQ multiplex PCR. The sample has 15,000 to 20,000 clones; about 89% are singletons. Sequences were obtained from PBMCs. Every receptor here comes from a man between 60 and 75 years old with head and neck cancer.

V is TRBV19 and J is TRBJ2-5; TRBD2 matches at 7 bases. V was clipped by 4 bases and J by 9 bases; unmatched bases: 8. Looked up from germline, CDR1 is LNHDA and CDR2 is SQIVND (reference sequence). The CDR3 spans 13 residues. This chain's CDR3 is CASSSSGGGAQYF. CDR3 nucleotide sequence: TGTGCCAGTAGTAGTAGCGGTGGGGGGGCCCAGTACTTC. The full variable domain, completed using reference TRBV19 and TRBJ2-5, is DGGITQSPKYLFRKEGQNVTLSCEQNLNHDAMYWYRQDPGQGLRLIYYSQIVNDFQKGDIAEGYSVSREKKESFPLTVTSAQKNPTAFYLCASSSSGGGAQYFGPGTRLLVL.

This sequence joins TRBV3-1 (or the pseudogene TRBV3-2) and TRBJ2-7; tentatively, D is TRBD1 (5 bases). CDR1 is LGHDT, CDR2 YNNKEL, per germline (reference sequence). Trimming removed 0 bases from V and 4 bases from J, with 10 bases in between. CDR3 length: 14 amino acids. The CDR3 spells CASSQDLGVYEQYF. CDR3 bases: TGTGCCAGCAGCCAAGATTTAGGGGTTTACGAGCAGTACTTC.

The chain combines TRBV18 with TRBJ2-1; D may be TRBD2 (6 bases). The CDR3 is 16 amino acids. The V and J ends lost 2 bases and 5 bases respectively, with 16 bases between them. The germline V gene encodes CDR1 KGHSH and CDR2 LQKENI. The CDR3 DNA is TGTGCCAGCTCACCAGGAGGGTATGGTACGCACAATGAGCAGTTCTTC. As protein: CASSPGGYGTHNEQFF.

The chain joins TRBV5-6 to TRBJ1-6, with D unclear. The germline gives CDR1 SGHDT, CDR2 YYEEEE. CDR3 size: 12 residues. V lost 0 bases and J lost 13, with 8 bases in between. The CDR3 loop is CASSLGLGPLHF. The CDR3 DNA follows: TGTGCCAGCAGCTTGGGCCTGGGGCCCCTCCACTTT.

The chain recombines TRBV11-2 with TRBJ2-2; 8 bases are shared with TRBD2. The germline V gene has CDR1 SGHAT and CDR2 FQNNGV. Losses at the gene ends were 1 base for V and 4 bases for J; bases not matched to a gene: 2. This CDR3 contains 15 residues. The CDR3 spells CASSLGLAGTGELFF. CDR3 DNA sequence: TGTGCCAGCAGCTTAGGGCTAGCGGGCACCGGGGAGCTGTTTTTT.

The V call is TRBV6-5, the J call TRBJ1-1, with 9 bases aligning to TRBD1. CDR1 is MNHEY and CDR2 is SVGAGI in the germline V gene. This CDR3 spans 15 amino acids. J gave up 1 base and V 5 bases, and 5 bases lay outside the gene matches. In nucleotides, the CDR3 is TGTGCCAGCAGTCAAAGGACAGGGGCGAACACTGAAGCTTTCTTT. Protein: CASSQRTGANTEAFF.

The V and J genes are TRBV28 and TRBJ1-2, with D perhaps matching TRBD1 (6 bases). This CDR3 spans 13 amino acids. Per the germline V gene, CDR1 is MDHEN and CDR2 is SYDVKM. Trimming took 3 bases from V and 6 from J, leaving 11 bases between them. CDR3 nucleotide sequence: TGTGCCAGCAGTTTGAGGGGGTCCCATGGCTACACCTTC. Its translation is CASSLRGSHGYTF.

The V gene is TRBV12-3 or TRBV12-4, the J gene TRBJ1-6; 7 positions agree with TRBD1. V lost 5 bases to trimming and J lost 15 bases; unmatched junction nucleotides: 4. The CDR3 covers 11 residues. The DNA for the CDR3 is TGTGCCAGCAGTCTCGGGACAGACCTCCACTTT. It codes for CASSLGTDLHF.

The chain is built from TRBV7-2 and TRBJ2-5, with D maybe TRBD1 (7 bases). Germline V gives CDR1 SGHTA, CDR2 FQGNSA. CDR3 length: 17 residues. V was shortened by 5 bases and J by 5 bases, with 24 bases between the two germline ends. CDR3 in amino acids: CASSPYLDRDFRETQYF. Written as DNA, the CDR3 is TGTGCCAGCAGCCCGTACCTCGACAGGGACTTTCGGGAGACCCAGTACTTC.

This chain uses TRBV5-6 with TRBJ1-3; D unclear. There are 14 residues in the CDR3. From germline, CDR1 is SGHDT and CDR2 YYEEEE. The germline V and J ends were trimmed by 1 base and 2 bases, with 7 bases remaining between them. The CDR3 protein is CASSLLRPGNTIYF. The CDR3 DNA reads TGTGCCAGCAGCTTGCTCAGGCCTGGAAACACCATATATTTT.

J is TRBJ2-3 and V is TRBV4-2, with 7 bases that match TRBD1. The J segment lost 3 bases and the V segment lost 0 bases, leaving 3 bases of the junction unmatched. CDR3 length: 15 residues. In germline, CDR1 is LGHNA, CDR2 YNFKEQ. The CDR3 loop reads CASSQDSTGTDTQYF. The CDR3 region has the DNA TGTGCCAGCAGCCAAGACTCGACAGGGACAGATACGCAGTATTTT.

A single count supports this clone. This sequence joins TRBV12-3 or TRBV12-4 and TRBJ1-1; D perhaps matches TRBD1 (6 bases). The V end was cut by 0 bases, the J end by 9 bases, with 11 bases between. This CDR3 spans 13 amino acids. CDR3 DNA: TGTGCCAGCAGTTTAGCGCTAGGGGACAAAGCTTTCTTT. Its translation: CASSLALGDKAFF.

V gene TRBV4-2 combines with J gene TRBJ2-7; D remains ambiguous. Per the germline V gene, CDR1 is LGHNA and CDR2 is YNFKEQ. This CDR3 region has 13 residues. V shed 3 bases and J shed 4 bases, with 10 bases lying between them. The CDR3: CASSQGGPYEQYF. The CDR3 DNA follows: TGTGCCAGCAGCCAGGGTGGACCTTACGAGCAGTACTTC.

This clone was observed a handful of times. The chain carries TRBV5-4 and TRBJ2-1; D is perhaps TRBD2 (6 bases). The V gene's germline CDR1 is SGHNT and CDR2 YYREEE (reference sequence). The ends were cut back, 4 bases at V and 9 bases at J, with 11 bases in the middle. The CDR3 has 12 residues. CDR3 region: CASSLPGLEQFF. The DNA of the CDR3 is TGTGCCAGCAGCCTTCCGGGACTTGAGCAGTTCTTC.

V gene TRBV3-1 (or the pseudogene TRBV3-2) combines with J gene TRBJ1-6, with TRBD1 matching 7 bases. CDR1 and CDR2 (germline): LGHDT, YNNKEL (reference sequence). Unmatched junction bases numbered 25, after V lost 1 base and J lost 10 bases. This CDR3 comprises 21 residues. The CDR3 coding sequence is TGTGCCAGCAGCCAAGGATTAAGTCGCCGGACCGAGGCAGGGGGGTGGTCACCCCTCCACTTT. This gives the protein CASSQGLSRRTEAGGWSPLHF.

The CDR3 loop reads CAISSPSQETQYF. The CDR3 region has the DNA TGTGCCATCAGCTCCCCCAGTCAAGAGACCCAGTACTTC. This chain uses TRBV10-3 with TRBJ2-5; the D is unclear. In germline, CDR1 is ENHRY, CDR2 SYGVKD. The V gene lost 6 bases and the J gene lost 2 bases, with 10 bases spanning the gap. CDR3 size: 13 residues.

The rearrangement links TRBV5-6 to TRBJ1-6; no firm D call. The CDR3 loop spans 14 amino acids. Trimming took 0 bases from V and 6 from J, leaving 7 bases between them. Germline CDR1 and CDR2: SGHDT and YYEEEE. CDR3 nucleotides: TGTGCCAGCAGCTTGGGGCGGACTAATTCACCCCTCCACTTT. Translated, it gives CASSLGRTNSPLHF.

This clone is medium-sized. This chain connects TRBV9 to TRBJ1-1; D call uncertain. The V gene lost 2 bases and the J gene lost 2 bases, with 7 bases spanning the gap. The germline CDR1 and CDR2 sequences are SGDLS and YYNGEE. The CDR3 runs to 13 residues. The CDR3 sequence: CASSVSPNTEAFF. For the CDR3, the DNA is TGTGCCAGCAGCGTCAGCCCTAACACTGAAGCTTTCTTT.

V and J are TRBV7-2 and TRBJ2-7, with 8 positions matching TRBD2. Germline-derived CDR1 and CDR2 are SGHTA and FQGNSA. The CDR3 is made up of 15 amino acids. The junction had 9 bases not matched to a gene; V was cut back by 5 bases and J by 3 bases. CDR3 protein: CASSPSGGAGYEQYF. The CDR3 nucleotides read TGTGCCAGCAGCCCCTCGGGGGGGGCAGGCTACGAGCAGTACTTC.

The chain couples TRBV9 to TRBJ2-7; 11 bases align to TRBD2. Trimming at V came to 0 bases and at J to 1 base, leaving 15 bases not matched to a gene. Germline V gene lookup returns CDR1 SGDLS and CDR2 YYNGEE. The CDR3 runs to 20 residues. For the CDR3, the DNA is TGTGCCAGCAGCGTAGGAGGGAGGGGAATGACTAGCGGGGCATCCTACGAGCAGTACTTC. It specifies CASSVGGRGMTSGASYEQYF.

This chain connects TRBV28 to TRBJ2-5; D remains unclear. In germline, CDR1 is MDHEN, CDR2 SYDVKM. With 7 bases removed from V and 5 bases from J, the gap between germline ends came to 11 bases. There are 12 residues in the CDR3. The DNA of the CDR3 is TGTGCCAGCACTGGGGTGAGGGAGACCCAGTACTTC. It codes for CASTGVRETQYF.